Listed here are 5 T cell receptor beta chains from one sample, sequenced in a study of blood T cell repertoires in COVID-19. Libraries were prepared by immunoSEQ multiplex PCR; TCRdb keeps only in-frame clonotypes and omits some of them. The table has approximately 170,000 clones, more than 75% seen once. Sequencing was done on a sample of peripheral blood. The origin of the receptors is a man aged 50 or older who had recovered from COVID-19.

The V and J genes are TRBV30 and TRBJ2-5; D unclear. The CDR3 loop spans 13 amino acids. The V gene lost 5 bases and the J gene lost 1 base, with 11 bases spanning the gap. Germline CDR1 and CDR2: GTSNPN and SVGIG (reference sequence). CDR3: CAWERTFQETQYF. CDR3 nucleotide sequence: TGTGCCTGGGAAAGAACATTCCAAGAGACCCAGTACTTC.

V and J are TRBV21-1 and TRBJ1-5; TRBD1, the D gene given by the table, was not confirmed from the DNA. TRBV21-1 is listed as a pseudogene. This CDR3 is 16 amino acids long. In DNA form, the CDR3 reads TGTGCCAGCAGCAAAGATAACAGGGGGTCTGATCAGCCCCAGCATTTT. Translation gives CASSKDNRGSDQPQHF.

This chain connects TRBV19 to TRBJ2-7; D is possibly TRBD1 (6 bases). Germline V gene lookup returns CDR1 LNHDA and CDR2 SQIVND (reference sequence). This CDR3 contains 13 residues. Trimming cost V 3 bases and J 6 bases, with 12 bases left between them. The CDR3 DNA reads as TGTGCCAGTAGTATTTTAAGGGGGAGCGAGCAGTACTTC. It yields the protein CASSILRGSEQYF.

This clone was recorded a few times. This chain connects TRBV5-4 to TRBJ2-1, with 9 bases matching TRBD2. V dropped 4 bases and J dropped 6; count of bases not matched to a gene: 8. Germline V gives CDR1 SGHNT, CDR2 YYREEE (reference sequence). There are 15 residues in the CDR3. CDR3: CASSKAGGSFNEQFF. The DNA of the CDR3 is TGTGCCAGCAGCAAAGCGGGGGGTTCTTTCAATGAGCAGTTCTTC.

V is TRBV18 and J is TRBJ2-7; D gene unclear. CDR1 and CDR2 from the germline V gene are KGHSH and LQKENI. The CDR3 loop spans 15 amino acids. Trimming pared 2 bases from V and 5 bases from J, leaving 16 bases between. The chain's CDR3 is CASSPNFGVSHEQYF. The CDR3 DNA follows: TGTGCCAGCTCACCAAATTTCGGAGTATCCCACGAGCAGTACTTC.